The clone carrying this TCR beta chain was detected only a few times. This sample is part of a study of blood T cell repertoires in COVID-19. CDR3 length equals 16 residues. V dropped 3 bases and J dropped 2; count of bases not matched to a gene: 12. CDR1 and CDR2 (germline): GTSNPN, SVGIG (reference sequence). Generated by immunoSEQ multiplex PCR, the TCRdb table keeps only in-frame clones and is missing some. This table has approximately 190,000 clones, about 85% appearing once. The TCR comes from a human donor in a cohort sampled during active COVID-19. Sequenced sample: peripheral blood. V usage is TRBV30 and J usage is TRBJ2-5; 7 bases are shared with TRBD2. CDR3 coding DNA: TGTGCCTGGAGGGCCAGGTTGGGCGGGAGACAAGAGACCCAGTACTTC. This translates into CAWRARLGGRQETQYF. Filled out from reference TRBV30 and TRBJ2-5, the complete variable domain reads SQTIHQWPATLVQPVGSPLSLECTVEGTSNPNLYWYRQAAGRGLQLLFYSVGIGQISSEVPQNLSASRPQDRQFILSSKKLLLSDSGFYLCAWRARLGGRQETQYFGPGTRLLVL.